What follows is one TCR beta chain and its context. The antigen is unknown. This record belongs to a study of shared clonotypes between healthy human individuals. Libraries were prepared by immunoSEQ multiplex PCR; TCRdb keeps only in-frame clonotypes and omits some of them. The table records under 2,000,000 clones, around 96% of them present only once. J gave up 6 bases and V 2 bases, and 8 bases lay outside the gene matches. This CDR3 region has 14 residues. CDR1 is SGHNT, CDR2 YYREEE, per germline (reference sequence). Study-level findings and limits: Clonotypes shared by all four donors outscored non-shared clonotypes in generation probability. Memory subsets had estimated richness that was generally smaller than that of naive subsets.

Naive CD8 cells, CD45RO-negative and positively selected for CCR7, excluded terminally differentiated effector memory CD45RA+ cells. This TCR was recovered from a man aged 18 to 30 in good health. The specimen was naive CD8+ T cells sorted from blood. The chain couples TRBV5-4 to TRBJ2-7; 7 bases are a match to TRBD2. Here the CDR3 reads CASSFFGGRGEQYF. DNA of the CDR3: TGTGCCAGCAGCTTTTTTGGCGGGAGAGGCGAGCAGTACTTC.